A few counts support the clone carrying this TCR beta chain. Assay: immunoSEQ multiplex PCR; the TCRdb copy retains only in-frame clones and omits some. The sample holds 110,000 or so clones, about 82% seen once. These data belong to a study of cytomegalovirus exposure and HLA in healthy donors. The V gene's germline CDR1 is MGHDK and CDR2 SYGVNS. This CDR3 spans 12 amino acids. Trimming cost V 4 bases and J 11 bases; bases outside gene matches: 7. The sequence came from a man between 18 and 29 years old in good health and CMV-seronegative. The V and J genes are TRBV25-1 and TRBJ1-1; 7 positions agree with TRBD1. The sequenced sample was PBMCs. The DNA for the CDR3 is TGTGCCAGCAGTGGACAGGGCGGTTTCGCTTTCTTT. It codes for CASSGQGGFAFF.